This T cell receptor (beta chain) was sequenced for a study of cytomegalovirus exposure and HLA in healthy donors. The CDR3 sequence is 17 residues long. The germline V gene encodes CDR1 SEHNR and CDR2 FQNEAQ (reference sequence). Primers for the PCR totalled 60 Vbeta and 13 Jbeta. Here immunoSEQ multiplex PCR was the method, and the copy in TCRdb shows in-frame clones only, minus some. The sample records approximately 140,000 clones, around three quarters being singletons. This clone was counted a few times. Its antigen is not identified. A junction boundary mismatches the germline segment, possibly from a read error. Study-level findings and limits: Analyses of presence and absence presupposed an approximately uniform sequencing depth across donors. The authors enumerated some 160 TCR beta chains as linked to cytomegalovirus. Some V segments could not be told apart, so they were left out, TRBV6-2 and TRBV6-3 among them.

The chain uses TRBV7-9 and TRBJ1-3, with 10 positions matching TRBD1. The receptor's source is a man aged 35 to 55 in good health and CMV-seropositive. Specimen: PBMCs. CDR3 in DNA: TGTTCCAGCAGCTTCTCGACAGGGGGCGGCTCTGGAAACACCATATATTTT. Its protein is CSSSFSTGGGSGNTIYF.